Below, 23 T cell receptor beta chains from the same sample are listed, as sequenced in a study of CD8 T cells in ankylosing spondylitis. In TCRdb, the 5' RACE reads were re-called with MiXCR into one record per CDR3 protein. Among roughly 230,000 distinct CDR3 sequences listed, 18% were seen once. Sequencing used blood, either unsorted or a sorted T cell fraction (not recorded which). The source of these receptors is a male donor with ankylosing spondylitis or in good health (not recorded which).

The sample holds a few counts of this clonotype. The genes are TRBV6-1 and TRBJ2-2, with D tentatively TRBD2 (6 bases). Germline-derived CDR1 and CDR2 are MNHNS and SASEGT. CDR3 length: 17 amino acids. The ends were cut back, 6 bases at V and 0 bases at J, with 17 bases in the middle. CDR3 coding DNA: TGTGCCAGCAGCCGGGGACTTGACCTCTCGAACACCGGGGAGCTGTTTTTT. Translation: CASSRGLDLSNTGELFF.

The CDR3 DNA follows: TGTGCCAGCAGTCTGCTGCCTGACAGGGGTCCAGAGACCCAGTACTTC. Translated, it gives CASSLLPDRGPETQYF. This chain connects TRBV27 to TRBJ2-5; TRBD1 agrees at 8 bases. Germline V gene data show CDR1 as MNHEY and CDR2 as SMNVEV (reference sequence). Trimming at V came to 5 bases and at J to 4 bases, leaving 12 bases not matched to a gene. The CDR3 runs 16 residues.

The V call is TRBV6-1, the J call TRBJ2-7; 10 bases agree with TRBD1. Germline V CDR1 and CDR2: MNHNS, SASEGT. V dropped 6 bases and J dropped 1; count of bases not matched to a gene: 6. The CDR3 runs 15 residues. The CDR3 reads CASRHWTGGSYEQYF. As DNA, the CDR3 is TGTGCCAGCAGACACTGGACAGGGGGATCCTACGAGCAGTACTTC.

The chain links TRBV4-3 to TRBJ2-3; 11 bases are a match to TRBD2. V trimming: 1 base; J trimming: 1 base; junction bases outside the gene matches: 4. This CDR3 has 17 amino acids. CDR1 is LGHNA, CDR2 YSLEER, per germline. Here the CDR3 DNA reads TGCGCCAGCAGCCAAGTTCAACTAGCGGGAGGCACAGATACGCAGTATTTT. It specifies CASSQVQLAGGTDTQYF.

The CDR3 nucleotides read TGCAGCGTTGAAGGGGAGCCCTCCGAGCAGTACTTC. It encodes CSVEGEPSEQYF. This rearrangement joins TRBV29-1 to TRBJ2-7; maybe TRBD2 (5 bases). CDR3 length: 12 residues. Trimming cost V 1 base and J 6 bases, with 10 bases left between them. CDR1 is SQVTM and CDR2 is ANQGSEA in the germline V gene.

The rearrangement joins TRBV19 to TRBJ2-2; TRBD1 aligns across 8 bases. V dropped 7 bases and J dropped 4; count of bases not matched to a gene: 11. This CDR3 region has 16 residues. The germline V gene encodes CDR1 LNHDA and CDR2 SQIVND (reference sequence). The CDR3 sequence is CASKEYRDRLTGELFF. CDR3 bases: TGTGCCAGTAAAGAGTACCGGGACAGGCTCACCGGGGAGCTGTTTTTT.

V is TRBV10-3 and J is TRBJ1-2; the D is unclear. The germline V gene encodes CDR1 ENHRY and CDR2 SYGVKD. With 3 bases removed from V and 4 bases from J, the gap between germline ends came to 6 bases. This CDR3 is 12 amino acids long. The CDR3 DNA follows: TGTGCCATCAGTGACGACCGCTATGGCTACACCTTC. It encodes CAISDDRYGYTF.

The table lists this clonotype with a few counts. The V gene is TRBV7-9, the J gene TRBJ2-3; no firm D call. The V end was cut by 7 bases, the J end by 2 bases, with 13 bases between. The CDR3 is 14 amino acids. CDR1 is SEHNR and CDR2 is FQNEAQ in the germline V gene (reference sequence). CDR3 residues: CASTADRYTDTQYF. In DNA form, the CDR3 reads TGTGCCAGCACGGCGGACCGGTACACAGATACGCAGTATTTT.

The V call is TRBV29-1, the J call TRBJ1-5, with D possibly TRBD1 on 6 matching bases. V lost 0 bases to trimming and J lost 6 bases, with 9 bases between them. The CDR3 contains 13 residues. Per germline, CDR1 SQVTM and CDR2 ANQGSEA. The CDR3 region is CSVEEGGGQPQHF. The CDR3 DNA sequence: TGCAGCGTTGAAGAAGGGGGGGGTCAGCCCCAGCATTTT.

The V and J genes are TRBV12-3 or TRBV12-4 and TRBJ2-5; 9 bases are shared with TRBD1. This CDR3 region has 14 residues. Germline trimming cut 7 bases from V and 4 bases from J; bases unmatched to any gene: 7. DNA of the CDR3: TGTGCCAGCAAACAAAGACAGGGGGGAGAGACCCAGTACTTC. The encoded protein is CASKQRQGGETQYF.

This chain links TRBV7-9 with TRBJ2-2; TRBD1 might be the D (7 bases). V was shortened by 7 bases and J by 11 bases, with 17 bases between the two germline ends. This CDR3 region has 13 residues. Germline-derived CDR1 and CDR2 are SEHNR and FQNEAQ (reference sequence). CDR3 coding DNA: TGTGCCAGCAACGACAGGGAGGTGTTAGAGCTGTTTTTT. As protein: CASNDREVLELFF.

This clonotype was recorded many times. The genes are TRBV27 and TRBJ2-1; D is perhaps TRBD2 (7 bases). The V end was cut by 0 bases, the J end by 5 bases, with 11 bases between. Germline CDR1 reads MNHEY; CDR2 reads SMNVEV (reference sequence). CDR3 length equals 15 residues. The CDR3 sequence: CASSLSGGLDNEQFF. The DNA for the CDR3 is TGTGCCAGCAGTTTATCCGGGGGGCTTGACAATGAGCAGTTCTTC.

This clonotype turned up a few times. The chain uses TRBV3-1 and TRBJ2-1; D is unresolved. The CDR3 covers 15 residues. The V end was cut by 1 base, the J end by 2 bases, with 9 bases between. CDR1 and CDR2 (germline): LGHDT, YNNKEL (reference sequence). CDR3 amino acids: CASSQGGGPYNEQFF. CDR3 coding DNA: TGTGCCAGCAGCCAAGGCGGCGGCCCCTACAATGAGCAGTTCTTC.

V is TRBV18 and J is TRBJ2-7, with TRBD1 matching over 9 bases. The CDR3 is 15 residues long. CDR1 is KGHSH, CDR2 LQKENI, per germline. V gave up 1 base and J gave up 4 bases; unmatched junction bases: 5. CDR3 sequence: CASSPRDRELYEQYF. The DNA of the CDR3 is TGTGCCAGCTCACCACGGGACAGGGAATTATACGAGCAGTACTTC.

The chain has TRBV7-3 and TRBJ2-1; TRBD1 might be the D (6 bases). Germline CDR1 and CDR2: SGHTA and FQGTGA. V was trimmed by 5 bases and J by 6 bases, leaving 11 bases between them. This CDR3 is 13 amino acids long. The CDR3 is CASSPSDSNEQFF. The CDR3 region has the DNA TGTGCCAGCAGCCCATCGGACAGCAATGAGCAGTTCTTC.

The V and J genes are TRBV20-1 and TRBJ2-7, with 10 bases matching TRBD1. The CDR3 covers 13 residues. Germline loops: CDR1 DFQATT, CDR2 SNEGSKA (reference sequence). Germline trimming cut 5 bases from V and 5 bases from J; bases unmatched to any gene: 6. The CDR3 spells CSARRQGANEQYF. The CDR3 DNA is TGCAGTGCTCGTCGACAGGGGGCAAACGAGCAGTACTTC.

The chain has TRBV7-8 and TRBJ1-1, with D perhaps matching TRBD1 (6 bases). Germline assignment: CDR1 SGHVS and CDR2 FQNEAQ. The CDR3 sequence is 12 residues long. CDR3 in amino acids: CAGGPQGTEAFF. CDR3 nucleotide sequence: TGTGCGGGGGGGCCCCAGGGCACTGAAGCTTTCTTT.

This clonotype has more than one count but fewer than ten. The CDR3 sequence: CASSQLPGTDGELFF. Here the CDR3 DNA reads TGCGCCAGCAGCCAACTGCCGGGTACGGACGGGGAGCTGTTTTTT. J is TRBJ2-2 and V is TRBV4-1; D remains ambiguous. V dropped 2 bases and J dropped 7 bases, with 14 bases sitting between them. This CDR3 has 15 amino acids. Germline V gene data show CDR1 as MGHRA and CDR2 as YSYEKL.

This rearrangement joins TRBV10-3 to TRBJ2-7; TRBD1 or TRBD2 may be the D gene (5 bases each). The CDR3 consists of 11 residues. V was cut by 5 bases and J by 6 bases, with 8 bases left in between. Germline CDR1 ENHRY, CDR2 SYGVKD. CDR3 region: CAISHGGEQYF. The CDR3 bases are TGTGCCATCAGTCATGGGGGCGAGCAGTACTTC.

Worth noting for this clonotype: Relative to the germline gene, one junction end is altered; a read error may explain this. The chain recombines TRBV19 with TRBJ1-3; D gene unclear. From germline, CDR1 is LNHDA and CDR2 SQIVND (reference sequence). There are 16 residues in the CDR3. Written as DNA, the CDR3 is TGTGCCAGTAGGCCCTGGGCCGCAAGCTCTAGAAACACCATATATTTT. Encoded protein: CASRPWAASSRNTIYF.

This clonotype was detected a few times. The gene calls are TRBV15 and TRBJ2-5, with D possibly being TRBD2 (6 bases). The V end lost 0 bases, the J end lost 5 bases, and 13 bases lay between the germline ends. The CDR3 sequence is 15 residues long. Germline V gives CDR1 LNHNV, CDR2 YYDKDF (reference sequence). CDR3 coding DNA: TGTGCCACCAGCAGAGATGGAGGGGCGCGGGAGACCCAGTACTTC. Protein product: CATSRDGGARETQYF. Supplemented by reference TRBV15 and TRBJ2-5, the full variable domain reads DAMVIQNPRYQVTQFGKPVTLSCSQTLNHNVMYWYQQKSSQAPKLLFHYYDKDFNNEADTPDNFQSRRPNTSFCFLDIRSPGLGDTAMYLCATSRDGGARETQYFGPGTRLLVL.

In its sample, this clonotype was seen a few times. V gene TRBV4-2 combines with J gene TRBJ2-7, with 7 bases lining up with TRBD1. Trimming removed 0 bases from V and 5 bases from J; junction bases left unmatched: 10. The CDR3 runs to 16 residues. Germline V lookup: CDR1 LGHNA, CDR2 YNFKEQ. CDR3 in amino acids: CASSQEIEGAMDEQYF. CDR3 bases: TGTGCCAGCAGCCAAGAAATCGAGGGGGCTATGGACGAGCAGTACTTC.

This clonotype has only a few counts. The V and J genes are TRBV5-1 and TRBJ1-2, with TRBD1 as a possible D gene (5 bases). The V end lost 4 bases, the J end lost 4 bases, and 17 bases lay between the germline ends. The germline CDR1 and CDR2 sequences are SGHRS and YFSETQ. The CDR3 contains 15 residues. The CDR3 bases are TGCGCCAGCAGCCTACCTGGGGTGGGGACCTATGGCTACACCTTC. Translated, it gives CASSLPGVGTYGYTF.